The entry below describes one T cell receptor (beta chain). Its antigen is currently unknown. This record belongs to a study of cytomegalovirus exposure and HLA in healthy donors. On the study more broadly: Across 350 to 500 genotyped donors, 65% to 90% landed in the Caucasian-associated ancestry cluster.

Primers for the PCR totalled 60 Vbeta and 13 Jbeta. Data came from immunoSEQ multiplex PCR; TCRdb stores just in-frame clones and leaves some out. The listing contains tens of thousands of clones. The CDR3 consists of 13 residues. Looked up from germline, CDR1 is MNHNY and CDR2 is SVGAGI (reference sequence). Trimming shortened V by 2 bases and J by 4 bases, and 5 bases separated the two germline ends. Notes on the study in general: Beyond CMV serostatus, there was no information to go on about immune exposure.

This clonotype was sampled from a male donor in good health and CMV-seronegative. The V gene is TRBV6-6, the J gene TRBJ1-4; D unresolved. Sequencing was carried out using PBMCs. The CDR3 DNA sequence: TGTGCCAGCAGTTACGAGGGTAATGAAAAACTGTTTTTT. As protein: CASSYEGNEKLFF.